The rows below give T cell receptor beta chains drawn from one sample of a study of cytomegalovirus exposure and HLA in healthy donors. Produced via immunoSEQ multiplex PCR; TCRdb's table is partial and in-frame only. The sample carries around 200,000 clones, about four fifths recorded once. The sample taken for sequencing was PBMCs. Every receptor here comes from a woman between 50 and 59 years old in good health and CMV-seropositive. Both conserved end residues are part of each CDR3. D genes are given only for firm matches. Clone size appears in some rows only: once, few, many, or a class for an expanded clone.

abundance: -; v_gene: TRBV11-3; j_gene: TRBJ2-1; d_gene: TRBD2; CDR3aa: CASSLGLAGNEQFF; CDR3nt: TGTGCCAGCAGCCTCGGACTAGCAGGCAATGAGCAGTTCTTC
abundance: -; v_gene: TRBV6-5; j_gene: TRBJ1-2; d_gene: -; CDR3aa: CASSYNSGFYGYTF; CDR3nt: TGTGCCAGCAGTTACAACTCGGGGTTCTATGGCTACACCTTC
abundance: -; v_gene: TRBV6-6; j_gene: TRBJ2-3; d_gene: TRBD2; CDR3aa: CASTRAGGTDTQYF; CDR3nt: TGTGCCAGCACCCGTGCGGGGGGCACAGATACGCAGTATTTT
abundance: -; v_gene: TRBV29-1; j_gene: TRBJ1-1; d_gene: TRBD1; CDR3aa: CSVSQGGNTEAFF; CDR3nt: TGCAGCGTTAGTCAGGGGGGGAACACTGAAGCTTTCTTT
abundance: -; v_gene: TRBV5-4; j_gene: TRBJ1-5; d_gene: TRBD1; CDR3aa: CASSLQGGLDQPQHF; CDR3nt: TGTGCCAGCAGCTTACAGGGGGGGTTGGATCAGCCCCAGCATTTT
abundance: -; v_gene: TRBV20-1; j_gene: TRBJ2-1; d_gene: TRBD1; CDR3aa: CSATRDRVEFF; CDR3nt: TGCAGTGCTACCCGGGACAGGGTCGAGTTCTTC
abundance: once; v_gene: TRBV29-1; j_gene: TRBJ2-2; d_gene: -; CDR3aa: CSVELAHTGELFF; CDR3nt: TGCAGCGTTGAACTAGCCCACACCGGGGAGCTGTTTTTT
abundance: -; v_gene: TRBV6-5; j_gene: TRBJ1-4; d_gene: TRBD1; CDR3aa: CASSYGTGGWGEKLFF; CDR3nt: TGTGCCAGCAGTTACGGGACAGGGGGTTGGGGTGAAAAACTGTTTTTT
abundance: -; v_gene: TRBV4-1; j_gene: TRBJ2-5; d_gene: -; CDR3aa: CASSQVGGGAQETQYF; CDR3nt: TGCGCCAGCAGCCAAGTAGGCGGCGGGGCCCAAGAGACCCAGTACTTC
abundance: -; v_gene: TRBV6-6; j_gene: TRBJ1-2; d_gene: -; CDR3aa: CASSGADSYGYTF; CDR3nt: TGTGCCAGCAGTGGGGCAGATTCCTATGGCTACACCTTC
abundance: -; v_gene: TRBV5-1; j_gene: TRBJ2-7; d_gene: TRBD2; CDR3aa: CASSLERGGSYEQYF; CDR3nt: TGCGCCAGCAGCTTGGAACGGGGGGGCTCCTACGAGCAGTACTTC
abundance: -; v_gene: TRBV28; j_gene: TRBJ1-2; d_gene: -; CDR3aa: CASSLGSVEVNYGYTF; CDR3nt: TGTGCCAGCAGTTTAGGGTCGGTGGAGGTGAACTATGGCTACACCTTC
abundance: -; v_gene: TRBV6-5; j_gene: TRBJ1-6; d_gene: TRBD1; CDR3aa: CASRTTGGVSPLHF; CDR3nt: TGTGCCAGCAGGACGACAGGGGGTGTTTCACCCCTCCACTTT
abundance: -; v_gene: TRBV7-9; j_gene: TRBJ1-1; d_gene: -; CDR3aa: CASSLSSLRRNTEAFF; CDR3nt: TGTGCCAGCAGCTTATCGAGCCTGCGGAGGAACACTGAAGCTTTCTTT
abundance: once; v_gene: TRBV5-4; j_gene: TRBJ2-7; d_gene: -; CDR3aa: CASSTVQGYEQYF; CDR3nt: TGTGCCAGCAGCACAGTTCAGGGCTACGAGCAGTACTTC
abundance: -; v_gene: TRBV29-1; j_gene: TRBJ1-2; d_gene: -; CDR3aa: CSVTVNYGYTF; CDR3nt: TGCAGCGTGACAGTTAACTATGGCTACACCTTC
abundance: -; v_gene: TRBV5-1; j_gene: TRBJ2-2; d_gene: TRBD1; CDR3aa: CASSPGTGGSGELFF; CDR3nt: TGCGCCAGCAGCCCAGGGACAGGGGGCTCCGGGGAGCTGTTTTTT
abundance: -; v_gene: TRBV30; j_gene: TRBJ2-1; d_gene: -; CDR3aa: CAWRKRVSSYNEQFF; CDR3nt: TGTGCCTGGAGGAAGAGAGTGAGCTCCTACAATGAGCAGTTCTTC
abundance: -; v_gene: TRBV19; j_gene: TRBJ2-4; d_gene: -; CDR3aa: CASSIGGGVGNIQYF; CDR3nt: TGTGCCAGTAGTATAGGAGGGGGGGTGGGGAACATTCAGTACTTC
abundance: -; v_gene: TRBV7-6; j_gene: TRBJ2-7; d_gene: TRBD2; CDR3aa: CASSPGLAGVYEQYF; CDR3nt: TGTGCCAGCAGCCCCGGACTAGCGGGGGTATACGAGCAGTACTTC
abundance: -; v_gene: TRBV5-1; j_gene: TRBJ2-3; d_gene: TRBD1; CDR3aa: CASSSGQGGTDTQYF; CDR3nt: TGCGCCAGCAGCTCGGGACAGGGGGGGACAGATACGCAGTATTTT
abundance: -; v_gene: TRBV11-2; j_gene: TRBJ2-3; d_gene: -; CDR3aa: CASSLGGSTDTQYF; CDR3nt: TGTGCCAGCAGCTTAGGGGGCAGCACAGATACGCAGTATTTT
abundance: -; v_gene: TRBV4-1; j_gene: TRBJ2-3; d_gene: -; CDR3aa: CASSLLPPGAGELTDTQYF; CDR3nt: TGCGCCAGTTCCCTACTGCCCCCGGGGGCGGGGGAGCTCACAGATACGCAGTATTTT
abundance: -; v_gene: TRBV28; j_gene: TRBJ2-3; d_gene: TRBD2; CDR3aa: CASRTSGTDTQYF; CDR3nt: TGTGCCAGCAGGACTAGCGGCACAGATACGCAGTATTTT
abundance: -; v_gene: TRBV4-1; j_gene: TRBJ2-7; d_gene: TRBD2; CDR3aa: CASSQARTSGGYEQYF; CDR3nt: TGCGCCAGCAGCCAAGCTCGGACCTCGGGGGGCTACGAGCAGTACTTC
abundance: -; v_gene: TRBV12-2; j_gene: TRBJ2-2; d_gene: -; CDR3aa: CASRPSGGKGWMVGCFF; CDR3nt: TGTGCAAGTCGCCCCTCAGGGGGCAAGGGATGGATGGTAGGCTGTTTTTTT
abundance: -; v_gene: TRBV2; j_gene: TRBJ2-1; d_gene: TRBD2; CDR3aa: CASSDGLVLKFF; CDR3nt: TGTGCCAGCAGTGATGGACTAGTCTTGAAGTTCTTC
abundance: few; v_gene: TRBV7-9; j_gene: TRBJ1-4; d_gene: TRBD1; CDR3aa: CSSSFIPQGKGEKLFF; CDR3nt: TGTTCCAGCAGCTTTATTCCACAGGGGAAGGGTGAAAAACTGTTTTTT
abundance: few; v_gene: TRBV5-1; j_gene: TRBJ1-3; d_gene: TRBD1; CDR3aa: CASSGGTASGNTIYF; CDR3nt: TGCGCCAGCAGCGGCGGGACAGCCTCTGGAAACACCATATATTTT
abundance: once; v_gene: TRBV7-9; j_gene: TRBJ1-3; d_gene: TRBD1; CDR3aa: CASSQGQGFSGNTIYF; CDR3nt: TGTGCCAGCAGCCAGGGACAGGGCTTCTCTGGAAACACCATATATTTT
abundance: -; v_gene: TRBV4-1; j_gene: TRBJ2-3; d_gene: TRBD1; CDR3aa: CASSQSGTGGPTDTQYF; CDR3nt: TGCGCCAGCAGCCAGAGCGGGACAGGGGGCCCCACAGATACGCAGTATTTT
abundance: -; v_gene: TRBV18; j_gene: TRBJ2-3; d_gene: -; CDR3aa: CASSPYGGDSTDTQYF; CDR3nt: TGTGCCAGCTCACCGTACGGCGGGGACAGCACAGATACGCAGTATTTT
abundance: -; v_gene: TRBV6-5; j_gene: TRBJ1-6; d_gene: TRBD1; CDR3aa: CASSYEGQGNSPLHF; CDR3nt: TGTGCCAGCAGTTACGAGGGACAGGGGAATTCACCCCTCCACTTT
abundance: -; v_gene: TRBV2; j_gene: TRBJ1-2; d_gene: TRBD1; CDR3aa: CASNPDDRVGRNAF; CDR3nt: TGTGCCAGCAATCCGGACGACAGGGTTGGGCGGAACGCTTTC
abundance: few; v_gene: TRBV7-9; j_gene: TRBJ2-3; d_gene: TRBD2; CDR3aa: CASTRGGAADTQYF; CDR3nt: TGTGCCAGCACCCGCGGGGGGGCCGCAGATACGCAGTATTTT
abundance: -; v_gene: TRBV4-1; j_gene: TRBJ2-3; d_gene: TRBD2; CDR3aa: CASSQGGLAGTDTQYF; CDR3nt: TGCGCCAGCAGCCAGGGAGGACTAGCGGGCACAGATACGCAGTATTTT
abundance: -; v_gene: TRBV5-6; j_gene: TRBJ1-5; d_gene: -; CDR3aa: CASSLAGNPSSNQPQHF; CDR3nt: TGTGCCAGCAGCCTTGCGGGGAATCCCTCTAGCAATCAGCCCCAGCATTTT
abundance: -; v_gene: TRBV19; j_gene: TRBJ2-6; d_gene: -; CDR3aa: CASSIGLGGHGANVLTF; CDR3nt: TGTGCCAGTAGTATTGGGTTAGGCGGGCATGGGGCCAACGTCCTGACTTTC
abundance: few; v_gene: TRBV7-6; j_gene: TRBJ2-7; d_gene: TRBD1; CDR3aa: CASSPAWGQSAYEQYF; CDR3nt: TGTGCCAGCAGCCCCGCCTGGGGACAGTCAGCCTACGAGCAGTACTTC
abundance: -; v_gene: TRBV7-9; j_gene: TRBJ2-3; d_gene: TRBD1; CDR3aa: CADAKGTGEGDTQYF; CDR3nt: TGTGCCGACGCCAAGGGGACAGGGGAAGGAGATACGCAGTATTTT
abundance: few; v_gene: TRBV4-1; j_gene: TRBJ2-7; d_gene: -; CDR3aa: CASSQGQFSYEQYF; CDR3nt: TGCGCCAGCAGCCAAGGCCAGTTTTCCTACGAGCAGTACTTC